The next 18 T cell receptor beta chains were all read from a single sample in a study of Tregs in tolerant kidney transplant recipients. Profiling relied on immunoSEQ multiplex PCR, and the TCRdb table lists in-frame clones only, not all of them. The sample holds just under 65,000 clones, roughly 98% seen once. The source material was Tregs from blood, sampled before the transplant. The receptors originated from a human donor who received a combined kidney and bone marrow transplant.

V and J are TRBV6-5 and TRBJ1-1; D gene ambiguous. Trimming cost V 3 bases and J 4 bases, with 15 bases left between them. Germline V CDR1 and CDR2: MNHEY, SVGAGI. This CDR3 contains 15 residues. The chain's CDR3 is CASSYSHGVGTEAFF. CDR3 DNA: TGTGCCAGCAGTTATTCCCACGGGGTCGGCACTGAAGCTTTCTTT.

CDR3 amino acids: CASSLRDRGTGYTF. For the CDR3, the DNA is TGTGCCAGCAGCTTAAGGGACAGGGGAACTGGCTACACCTTC. V and J are TRBV7-3 and TRBJ1-2; 10 bases align to TRBD1. CDR3 length: 14 residues. Germline lookup yields CDR1 SGHTA and CDR2 FQGTGA. J was trimmed by 7 bases and V by 1 base; bases with no gene match: 3.

This clone was seen once. The chain has TRBV19 and TRBJ1-3; 8 bases are a match to TRBD1. The CDR3 covers 13 residues. Trimming at V came to 10 bases and at J to 2 bases, leaving 4 bases not matched to a gene. Germline V gene sequence: CDR1 LNHDA, CDR2 SQIVND (reference sequence). CDR3 region: CATTGAAGNTIYF. The CDR3 DNA reads TGTGCCACGACAGGGGCGGCTGGAAACACCATATATTTT.

The chain is built from TRBV5-1 and TRBJ1-2; 7 nucleotides align to TRBD1. CDR1 and CDR2 from the germline V gene are SGHRS and YFSETQ. The CDR3 runs 15 residues. Trimming removed 2 bases from V and 2 bases from J; junction bases left unmatched: 6. This CDR3 is CASSFATGRNYGYTF. CDR3 sequence (DNA): TGCGCCAGCAGCTTCGCGACAGGGCGCAACTATGGCTACACCTTC.

The chain combines TRBV29-1 with TRBJ2-3, with 7 positions matching TRBD2. Germline V gene data show CDR1 as SQVTM and CDR2 as ANQGSEA. The CDR3 runs 14 residues. After removal of 6 bases from V and 0 bases from J, the junction contained 6 bases not matched to a gene. CDR3 sequence: CSVWASGSTDTQYF. DNA of the CDR3: TGCAGCGTCTGGGCTAGCGGCAGCACAGATACGCAGTATTTT.

The J gene is TRBJ1-3, the V gene TRBV9, with no clear D. V was shortened by 7 bases and J by 4 bases, with 12 bases between the two germline ends. Germline lookup yields CDR1 SGDLS and CDR2 YYNGEE. The CDR3 has 13 amino acids. This CDR3 is CASSRSRGNTIYF. The CDR3 bases are TGTGCCAGCTCGCGGTCCCGGGGAAACACCATATATTTT. The full variable domain, completed using reference TRBV9 and TRBJ1-3, is DSGVTQTPKHLITATGQRVTLRCSPRSGDLSVYWYQQSLDQGLQFLIQYYNGEERAKGNILERFSAQQFPDLHSELNLSSLELGDSALYFCASSRSRGNTIYFGEGSWLTVV.

The chain employs TRBV7-9 and TRBJ1-6; a possible D gene is TRBD1 (6 bases). The germline V gene encodes CDR1 SEHNR and CDR2 FQNEAQ (reference sequence). V was clipped by 0 bases and J by 14 bases, with 8 bases between them. This CDR3 has 12 amino acids. CDR3 sequence: CASSLAPGALHF. As DNA, the CDR3 is TGTGCCAGCAGCTTAGCGCCAGGGGCCCTCCACTTT. The variable domain in full, completed from reference TRBV7-9 and TRBJ1-6, reads DTGVSQNPRHKITKRGQNVTFRCDPISEHNRLYWYRQTLGQGPEFLTYFQNEAQLEKSRLLSDRFSAERPKGSFSTLEIQRTEQGDSAMYLCASSLAPGALHFGNGTRLTVT.

V usage is TRBV28 and J usage is TRBJ2-5; tentatively, D is TRBD1 (6 bases). The CDR3 consists of 12 residues. V lost 6 bases and J lost 4, with 9 bases in between. Germline CDR1 and CDR2: MDHEN and SYDVKM. CDR3 region: CASRLGGETQYF. The CDR3 DNA reads as TGTGCCAGCAGGCTAGGGGGAGAGACCCAGTACTTC.

The chain has TRBV7-6 and TRBJ2-5; 11 bases fit TRBD1. V lost 6 bases, J lost 5 bases, and 5 bases stayed unmatched. The CDR3 contains 14 residues. Germline values: CDR1 SGHVS, CDR2 FNYEAQ. CDR3 in amino acids: CASSRTGGSETQYF. The CDR3 DNA reads as TGTGCCAGCAGTCGGACAGGGGGCTCGGAGACCCAGTACTTC.

The V call is TRBV7-9, the J call TRBJ2-5; D is unresolved. Trimming stripped 5 bases from V and 2 bases from J, with 21 bases between. From germline, CDR1 is SEHNR and CDR2 FQNEAQ (reference sequence). The CDR3 covers 17 residues. The CDR3 loop reads CASSLVRVSPPQETQYF. CDR3 sequence (DNA): TGTGCCAGCAGCCTGGTTCGCGTATCCCCCCCACAAGAGACCCAGTACTTC.

The CDR3, as DNA: TGTGCCAGCAGCGGGCGCATAGCGGGAGGGCCCTACAATGAGCAGTTCTTC. Its translation: CASSGRIAGGPYNEQFF. The chain recombines TRBV7-6 with TRBJ2-1; 11 bases align to TRBD2. Germline V gene sequence: CDR1 SGHVS, CDR2 FNYEAQ. The J segment lost 2 bases and the V segment lost 5 bases, leaving 8 bases of the junction unmatched. The CDR3 has 17 residues. Looking up the rest from reference TRBV7-6 and TRBJ2-1 gives the full variable domain: GAGVSQSPRYKVTKRGQDVALRCDPISGHVSLYWYRQALGQGPEFLTYFNYEAQQDKSGLPNDRFSAERPEGSISTLTIQRTEQRDSAMYRCASSGRIAGGPYNEQFFGPGTRLTVL.

This clone was recorded only once. The V and J genes are TRBV10-3 and TRBJ2-2; possibly TRBD2 for D (5 bases). Per germline, CDR1 ENHRY and CDR2 SYGVKD. V lost 10 bases and J 4 bases, leaving 22 bases between the germline ends. The CDR3 is made up of 16 amino acids. The CDR3 reads CATTPVGVLGTGELFF. The CDR3 DNA is TGTGCCACTACCCCTGTCGGGGTTTTGGGCACCGGGGAGCTGTTTTTT.

J is TRBJ2-3 and V is TRBV5-1; a weak D match, TRBD2 (6 bases). The germline CDR1 and CDR2 sequences are SGHRS and YFSETQ. There are 14 residues in the CDR3. Deletions cut 3 bases from V and 2 bases from J, with 10 bases between. This CDR3 reads CASSWGLFTDTQYF. The CDR3 DNA is TGCGCCAGCAGCTGGGGACTTTTCACAGATACGCAGTATTTT.

V is TRBV5-4 and J is TRBJ1-2, with D maybe TRBD1 (5 bases). Trimming took 7 bases from V and 0 from J, leaving 7 bases between them. The germline V gene has CDR1 SGHNT and CDR2 YYREEE (reference sequence). The length of the CDR3 is 12 residues. CDR3 protein: CASRGANYGYTF. CDR3 nucleotide sequence: TGTGCCAGCCGGGGGGCTAACTATGGCTACACCTTC.

The chain recombines TRBV5-1 with TRBJ2-1; 9 nucleotides agree with TRBD1. CDR1 and CDR2 from the germline V gene are SGHRS and YFSETQ. This CDR3 has 15 amino acids. Trimming took 4 bases from V and 0 from J; bases not matched to a gene: 2. The CDR3 loop is CASSKGQGSYNEQFF. The CDR3 nucleotides are TGCGCCAGCAGCAAGGGACAGGGCTCCTACAATGAGCAGTTCTTC.

The rearrangement joins TRBV28 to TRBJ1-2; 8 bases are shared with TRBD1. Germline V gene data show CDR1 as MDHEN and CDR2 as SYDVKM. The CDR3 contains 17 residues. The junction had 11 bases not matched to a gene; V was cut back by 5 bases and J by 0 bases. CDR3 sequence (DNA): TGTGCCAGCAGTCCACCCCTCGGACAGGGACCTAACTATGGCTACACCTTC. Its translation: CASSPPLGQGPNYGYTF.

The rearrangement uses TRBV10-3 and TRBJ2-7, with 9 bases fitting TRBD1. The CDR3 runs 13 residues. Germline CDR1 is ENHRY and CDR2 is SYGVKD. With V trimmed by 10 bases and J by 6 bases, 10 bases remained unmatched. This CDR3 is CATKTGGLGEQYF. CDR3 nucleotides: TGTGCCACCAAGACAGGGGGATTGGGCGAGCAGTACTTC.

This chain joins TRBV6-1 and TRBJ2-3; tentative D call: TRBD1 (6 bases). Trimming took 2 bases from V and 4 from J, leaving 13 bases between them. This CDR3 contains 15 residues. Germline CDR1 reads MNHNS; CDR2 reads SASEGT. As DNA, the CDR3 is TGTGCCAGCAGTGAAATAAGGGCAGGGGCAGATACGCAGTATTTT. Translating gives CASSEIRAGADTQYF.